The TCR beta chain described here comes from a study of cytomegalovirus exposure and HLA in healthy donors. Notes on the study in general: HLA allele associations emerged for roughly 17,000 TCR beta sequences in a later analysis, at 0.05 false discovery rate.

All donors participated as healthy donors of bone marrow. About this clone itself: The antigen is unknown.

Vbeta (60) and Jbeta (13) primers were used in the PCR. Assay used: immunoSEQ multiplex PCR; TCRdb lists only in-frame clones, some missing. The sample consists of 63,000 or so clones, around 80% of them appearing once. Trimming cost V 5 bases and J 0 bases, with 13 bases left between them. Germline CDR1 and CDR2: SNHLY and FYNNEI. The CDR3 has 15 residues. Sequencing input: PBMCs. The rearrangement uses TRBV2 and TRBJ2-5, with D possibly TRBD2 on 6 matching bases. This TCR was sampled from a woman under 40 in good health and CMV-seronegative. CDR3 sequence (DNA): TGTGCCAGCAGTATGGGCGGGGCAAACCAAGAGACCCAGTACTTC. Translation gives CASSMGGANQETQYF.